Listed below are T cell receptor beta chains from one sample, sequenced in a study of T cells in Graves' hyperthyroidism and ophthalmopathy. Each CDR3 protein gets one entry after TCRdb re-called the multiplex PCR reads with MiXCR. The table shows hundreds of thousands of distinct CDR3 sequences, with 11% to 15% occurring only once. The material sequenced was blood. Receptors were obtained from a woman between 25 and 40 years old with Graves' hyperthyroidism that later progressed to Graves' ophthalmopathy. Both conserved end residues are part of each CDR3. The D gene is left open where the match is weak. Some rows mark clone size as missing; the rest say once, few, many or name a class of expanded clone.

many	TRBJ1-2	TRBV30	NA	CAWGLGRSGYTF	TGTGCCTGGGGACTTGGGAGGTCTGGCTACACCTTC
NA	TRBJ1-3	TRBV19	NA	CASNRLGSSGNTIYF	TGTGCCAGTAATCGCCTTGGCAGCTCTGGAAACACCATATATTTT
many	TRBJ2-7	TRBV7-9	TRBD1	CASTYLQGTGDEQYF	TGTGCCAGCACTTACCTCCAAGGGACAGGGGACGAGCAGTACTTC
many	TRBJ2-3	TRBV9	NA	CASTPDWGRGTDTQYF	TGTGCCAGCACCCCTGACTGGGGGCGCGGCACAGATACGCAGTATTTT
many	TRBJ2-7	TRBV3-1	NA	CASSPGVITYEQYF	TGTGCCAGCAGCCCGGGGGTGATTACCTACGAGCAGTACTTC
few	TRBJ2-7	TRBV7-2	TRBD2	CASSSGAGGPIYEQYF	TGTGCCAGCAGCTCAGGAGCGGGAGGGCCAATTTACGAGCAGTACTTC
NA	TRBJ1-1	TRBV27	NA	CTSSLYRAGATEAFF	TGTACCAGCAGTTTATATAGGGCGGGGGCCACTGAAGCTTTCTTT
many	TRBJ2-7	TRBV30	NA	CAWSVRRSYEQYF	TGTGCCTGGAGTGTACGGAGAAGCTACGAGCAGTACTTC
once	TRBJ2-1	TRBV9	NA	CASSERGGGGNEQVF	TGTGCCAGCAGCGAAAGGGGGGGTGGCGGCAATGAGCAGGTCTTC
NA	TRBJ1-5	TRBV20-1	NA	CSARRGGGNQPQHF	TGCAGTGCTCGTCGGGGAGGGGGCAATCAGCCCCAGCATTTT
NA	TRBJ1-5	TRBV19	NA	CASSSDEGTLRGPSNQPQHF	TGTGCCAGTAGTTCCGACGAGGGAACATTACGGGGACCGAGCAATCAGCCCCAGCATTTT
many	TRBJ2-7	TRBV5-1	NA	CASSLAFEGYEQYF	TGCGCCAGCAGCTTGGCGTTTGAAGGTTACGAGCAGTACTTC
many	TRBJ2-5	TRBV11-2	NA	CASSFQAETQYF	TGTGCCAGCAGCTTCCAAGCAGAGACCCAGTACTTC
NA	TRBJ1-1	TRBV3-1	NA	CASSRDRQLKVPEAFF	TGTGCCAGCAGCCGAGACCGACAGTTAAAGGTCCCTGAAGCTTTCTTT
many	TRBJ2-1	TRBV6-1	NA	CASSEAGGAGWNEQFF	TGTGCCAGCAGTGAAGCGGGTGGGGCAGGGTGGAATGAGCAGTTCTTC
NA	TRBJ1-1	TRBV4-1	TRBD1	CASSRGQGERAFF	TGCGCCAGCAGCCGGGGACAGGGGGAAAGAGCTTTCTTT
few	TRBJ1-5	TRBV27	NA	CASSHREQPQHF	TGTGCCAGCAGTCACAGGGAACAGCCCCAGCATTTT
many	TRBJ2-1	TRBV30	NA	CAWSVQGVSSEQFF	TGTGCCTGGAGTGTCCAAGGGGTTTCAAGTGAGCAGTTCTTC
many	TRBJ2-5	TRBV30	NA	CAWSQQGLETQYF	TGTGCCTGGAGTCAACAGGGCCTGGAGACCCAGTACTTC
few	TRBJ2-2	TRBV5-1	TRBD1	CASSPETGVPGELFF	TGCGCCAGCAGCCCCGAGACAGGGGTTCCTGGGGAGCTGTTTTTT
many	TRBJ2-4	TRBV28	NA	CASRAGTVKNIQYF	TGTGCCAGCAGGGCCGGGACTGTCAAAAACATTCAGTACTTC
few	TRBJ1-5	TRBV9	TRBD1	CASSVDSQGVQPQHF	TGTGCCAGCAGCGTAGATTCCCAGGGGGTTCAGCCCCAGCATTTT
many	TRBJ1-2	TRBV3-1	NA	CASSPPGRGREGYTF	TGTGCCAGCAGCCCACCGGGACGGGGAAGGGAAGGCTACACCTTC
NA	TRBJ2-1	TRBV11-2	TRBD1	CASSVRTGNDEQFF	TGTGCCAGCAGCGTAAGGACAGGGAACGATGAGCAGTTCTTC
few	TRBJ1-1	TRBV28	NA	CASSFRTDYTEAFF	TGTGCCAGCAGTTTTAGGACAGATTACACTGAAGCTTTCTTT
many	TRBJ2-1	TRBV24-1	TRBD2	CAPRSGPTSGRASYNEQFF	TGTGCCCCCCGGTCGGGTCCTACTAGCGGGAGGGCCTCCTACAATGAGCAGTTCTTC
many	TRBJ2-7	TRBV28	TRBD1	CASSPGQSYEQYF	TGTGCCAGCAGCCCGGGACAGTCCTACGAGCAGTACTTC
NA	TRBJ2-5	TRBV19	TRBD1	CASSMGRDRRQETQYF	TGTGCCAGTAGTATGGGCCGGGACAGGAGACAAGAGACCCAGTACTTC
many	TRBJ2-7	TRBV12-3/TRBV12-4	NA	CASRERPSSNEQYF	TGTGCCAGCAGGGAGAGGCCTTCTTCTAACGAGCAGTACTTC
many	TRBJ1-2	TRBV9	NA	CASTKDTSNYGYTF	TGTGCCAGCACCAAGGACACCTCTAACTATGGCTACACCTTC
NA	TRBJ1-1	TRBV12-3/TRBV12-4	NA	CASASLEGHTEAFF	TGTGCCAGCGCCTCTTTAGAGGGGCACACTGAAGCTTTCTTT
many	TRBJ1-1	TRBV27	NA	CASSQDSWNTEAFF	TGTGCCAGCAGCCAAGACAGCTGGAACACTGAAGCTTTCTTT
many	TRBJ1-5	TRBV12-3/TRBV12-4	NA	CASSPSGGSNQPQHF	TGTGCCAGCAGTCCCAGCGGGGGAAGCAATCAGCCCCAGCATTTT
few	TRBJ2-3	TRBV11-2	TRBD2	CASSLASGLAGAATDTQYF	TGTGCCAGCAGCTTAGCATCTGGACTAGCGGGAGCGGCGACAGATACGCAGTATTTT